The 2 T cell receptor beta chains in this list originate from one sample, sequenced in a study of metastatic and nonmetastatic thyroid tumors. TCRdb used MiXCR to call clones anew from the PCR reads. The repertoire holds tens of thousands of clones, with 20% to 25% as singletons. Every patient was untreated before thyroid surgery. The sequencing sample was made of blood. The source of these receptors is a female donor with papillary thyroid cancer or a benign thyroid nodule (not recorded which). Some clones in this sample may be carry-over from other donors' samples.

Many counts were recorded for this clone. This chain joins TRBV3-1 and TRBJ2-5; 9 bases align to TRBD2. V gave up 5 bases and J gave up 4 bases; unmatched junction bases: 11. There are 16 residues in the CDR3. Germline-derived CDR1 and CDR2 are LGHDT and YNNKEL (reference sequence). Here the CDR3 DNA reads TGTGCCAGCAGCAAGAGACCTCAGACTAGCGGAGAGACCCAGTACTTC. Translated, it gives CASSKRPQTSGETQYF.

Details on this clone: Its ends do not fully match the called genes, so a read error is possible. This specimen includes other DNA sequences encoding the same CDR3. CDR3 coding DNA: TGTGCCAGCAGCTCGGGAGACAGGGATCCCTATGGTTACACCTTC. Amino acid sequence: CASSSGDRDPYGYTF. The genes are TRBV11-3 and TRBJ1-2; 7 bases fit TRBD1. This CDR3 has 15 amino acids. In germline, CDR1 is SGHNT, CDR2 YENEEA. The variable domain in full, completed from reference TRBV11-3 and TRBJ1-2, reads EAGVVQSPRYKIIEKKQPVAFWCNPISGHNTLYWYLQNLGQGPELLIRYENEEAVDDSQLPKDRFSAERLKGVDSTLKIQPAELGDSAVYLCASSSGDRDPYGYTFGSGTRLTVV.